This T cell receptor beta chain was found in a study of OX40 agonist ivuxolimab in advanced cancers. About the research overall: Three patients, one with hepatocellular carcinoma and two with cutaneous melanoma, responded partially.

Comment on this clone: What it binds is not known.

Using immunoSEQ multiplex PCR, the repertoire was profiled, and TCRdb retains in-frame clones only, with some absent. In the table there are tens of thousands of clones, around 90% of which are singletons. The CDR3 is 13 amino acids. Germline lookup yields CDR1 LNHDA and CDR2 SQIVND (reference sequence). V was clipped by 10 bases and J by 0 bases, with 10 bases between them. Study-wide points: No determination was made of the antigen specificity of the expanded peripheral T cells.

The chain joins TRBV19 to TRBJ1-3; D call uncertain. This sequence was found in an adult with an advanced solid tumor such as melanoma, head and neck, liver or kidney cancer. Sequencing was performed on CD4+ or CD8+ T cells sorted from blood, taken in a trial of the OX40 agonist ivuxolimab. CDR3 sequence (DNA): TGTGCCACAGACCCGAGCTCTGGAAACACCATATATTTT. Its translation: CATDPSSGNTIYF.